This TCR beta chain came from a study of PD-1 blockade in classical Hodgkin lymphoma (dated by TCRdb to about 2020). Regarding the complete study: Nivolumab dosing was 3 mg/kg intravenously every 2 weeks, continuing until either disease progression or unacceptable toxicity. The study used CyTOF and TCR beta sequencing to define a peripheral blood immune signature of response to PD-1 blockade in classical Hodgkin lymphoma.

This sample's time point label indicates: cycle 2 day 1 (C2D1) of nivolumab. Every trial patient had relapsed following autologous stem cell transplantation, and prior brentuximab vedotin exposure was what differed among cohorts A, B and C. The trial cohort comprised some 60 patients with relapsed/refractory classical Hodgkin lymphoma whose best overall responses were complete response, partial response or progressive disease. In the multi-cohort phase II CheckMate 205 trial, trial patients received single-agent nivolumab. An independent review committee assessed best overall response by applying the 2007 International Working Group response criteria. Trial PBMCs were obtained immediately prior to nivolumab initiation (C1D1) and on therapy at cycle 2 day 1 and cycle 4 day 1. Peripheral blood was collected in 8 mL Vacutainer Cell Preparation Tubes, from which PBMCs were isolated by centrifugation and then cryopreserved.

Measured from the cysteine to the phenylalanine, the CDR3 is 15 residues long. Only CDR3 DNA remains: 45 bases, in frame from the first base. CDR1 and CDR2 are read off the germline V gene as SGHRS and YFSETQ. The germline ends are 13 bases apart after V is trimmed by 1 base and J by 6 bases. The paper as a whole reports these results and caveats: Newly diagnosed patients were reported to have lower baseline TCR diversity than healthy donors, and relapsed/refractory patients were reported to have lower baseline TCR diversity still. A significant rise by C4D1 was seen in CD4+ but not CD8+ TCR diversity (p=0.0027 vs p=0.16), with the rise being most apparent in complete responders (p=0.02). The study was limited to a single clinical trial cohort, and causes of repertoire differences, possibly disease activity or prior therapy, remained undefined. Trial patients achieving complete response had baseline diversity similar to newly diagnosed patients, whereas partial responders and progressors had significantly lower diversity. Patients starting nivolumab less than 1 year after ASCT had lower diversity and were excluded from later analyses to avoid confounding by immune reconstitution.

With regard to this clone: Its specific antigen is unknown. Per-base quality was not reported, and no clone a single base away is much larger than it.

The Qiagen DNeasy kit was used to extract genomic DNA from unsorted PBMCs and from the negatively selected CD4+ and CD8+ fractions. TCR beta CDR3 regions were amplified by immunoSEQ multiplex PCR using primers annealing to V and J segments. A synthetic immune receptor repertoire was used to minimize amplification bias, and any residual bias was removed computationally once sequencing was done. The study's own analysis went as follows. Repertoire diversity was quantified as the Shannon entropy index using custom Python scripts. Unsorted, CD4+ and CD8+ repertoires were analyzed separately, except in combined analyses where CD4+ and CD8+ sequences were merged in silico. Clonal expansion was defined as a frequency increase of at least 2-fold after treatment compared with C1D1, and clones undetected at baseline were assigned a pseudocount of 0.5. Singleton clones were defined as clones with 0 or 1 copy at C1D1, and non-singleton clones were defined as clones with 2 or more copies. By matching protein sequences in sorted samples from the same patient, clones expanded in unsorted samples were annotated as CD4+, CD8+ or unknown. Wilcoxon tests were applied to paired samples to test diversity changes from C1D1 to C4D1. TCRdb retrieved this table from immuneACCESS and kept in-frame rearrangements only. Not all clones are present; in checked studies, unresolved V genes account for under half, and no reason is known for the remainder. For V, J and clone size, that table is used; D and trimming come from the DNA. The table for this sample lists some 96,000 clones; roughly 79% of them were counted only once. The ten largest clones take up 16% of the sample.

This sequence uses TRBV5-1 and TRBJ2-2; 5 matching bases give a weak D call of TRBD2. Sequences were derived from peripheral blood mononuclear cells (PBMCs), sampled before the second cycle of nivolumab. This clonotype was sampled from a human donor with classical Hodgkin lymphoma. The CDR3 reads CASSLSSSLAGELFF. The DNA is TGCGCCAGCAGCTTGTCTAGCTCGCTTGCCGGGGAGCTGTTTTTT.